This T cell receptor (beta chain) was recorded in a study of shared clonotypes between healthy human individuals (TCRdb year 2020). Background for the entire study: The cohort comprised two women and a few men aged 18 to 49 years. For each donor, CD4 naive and CD4 memory were each run on three plates, CD8 naive on two plates, and CD8 memory on one plate. To estimate repertoire size and how much clonotypes are shared between individuals, the study performed deep sequencing of blood TCR repertoires from five healthy adults. Different laboratories and diverse techniques were used to prepare libraries and sequence TCR repertoires, to increase sequencing depth and limit assay-specific biases. Per donor, leukapheresis produced somewhere between about 0.94 and 8.9 billion PBMCs.

The CDR3 holds 17 amino acids from the cysteine to the phenylalanine. Left in the record is the CDR3 DNA by itself, 51 bases read in frame from the first base. CDR1 is given as SNHLY and CDR2 as FYNNEI, both from the germline V gene. V has 3 bases trimmed and J has 0 bases trimmed; junction bases matching no gene number 3. Using the deep immunoSEQ assay, TCR CDR3 regions were amplified from genomic DNA by multiplex PCR. Extracted genomic DNA from each cell subset was distributed evenly across all wells of several immunoSEQ 96-well plates, and each plate was treated as a replicate. For sorted subsets, about 200 ng genomic DNA, equal to 30,000 to 35,000 T cell genomes, was loaded into each replicate PCR. The purified libraries were quantified using a Qubit 3.0 fluorometer, sized with a Bioanalyzer 2100, and then quantified again using the KAPA Library Quantification kit. Each immunoSEQ 96-well plate was sequenced on its own single-read 150-cycle Illumina NextSeq 550 flow cell. The authors' analysis ran thus. Because the immunoSEQ output held only junctional sequences and lacked quality scores, the filtering could not match the filtering applied to full-length reads. Sequences were annotated with PyIR, a Python wrapper for IgBLAST v1.9, using IMGT germline references to assign V/J genes and CDR3. Any read was removed if the V/J assignment was weak (E-value above 1e-6), the CDR3 was missing, or the read contained stop codons, out-of-frame junctions, or ambiguous translated residues. V3J clonotypes were defined by identical inferred V gene, J gene, and CDR3 amino acid sequence. The percentage overlap between two repertoires was calculated by dividing the number of shared unique clonotypes by the size of the smaller repertoire. Repertoire richness was assessed with RTK rarefaction, the Chao1 estimator, and Recon v2.1 estimates of unobserved clonotypes. For all TCRbeta clonotypes obtained by the gDNA method from a handful of donors, generation probabilities were computed with OLGA. As stored in TCRdb, this immuneACCESS dataset retains in-frame rearrangements with V and J assigned. A fraction of the clones does not appear; measured against another copy, unresolved V genes explain less than half of the discrepancy, and the remainder lacks a known reason. Clone size and V and J calls were adopted from that table, with D and trimming inferred from the DNA. The sample table lists a few million clones, approximately 92% of them with a count of one. The ten largest clonotypes hold roughly 0.14% of the sample.

What the authors observed across the whole study: Larger estimated clonotype richness was generally found for naive subsets than for memory subsets. Compared with non-shared clonotypes, the clonotypes found in all four sorted-subset donors had higher generation probabilities. When several donors were compared, the shared fraction of clonotypes was about 5% for naive CD4, 3.5% to 4% for naive CD8, about 2.5% for memory CD4, and roughly 0.43% for memory CD8. Only blood was sampled, and tissue TCR repertoires likely differ from those in blood. Incomplete sequencing was indicated by rarefaction of sorted-subset datasets, despite the large sequencing depth. Pairwise subsampling led to the expectation that sequencing depth would affect the degree of clonotype sharing among donors. The small number of donors limited the genetic and exposure-history diversity represented.

Notes on this clone: Its antigen is currently not known. No base quality values were provided; no much bigger clone lies one nucleotide off.

Healthy HIV-negative adults with no recently reported acute infections or vaccinations were included as donors. Every donor was a Caucasian adult residing in Nashville, Tennessee, USA. CD4+ T cells were enriched by magnetic negative selection, after which naive cells were positively selected on CD45RA and the negative fraction was taken as the memory subset. Blood was obtained by leukapheresis, after which PBMCs were separated by Ficoll-Histopaque density gradient centrifugation and cryopreserved in liquid nitrogen vapor phase. Analytical flow cytometry was used to check the purity and quantity of every magnetically sorted T cell population. From each sorted fraction, genomic DNA was isolated and quantified by UV absorbance on a Nanodrop 2000c.

This sequence was found in a man aged 18 to 30 in good health. The sequencing input was naive CD4+ T cells sorted from blood. Read against the paper, the sample's cell subset or site label means: CD45RA+ positively selected. The chain links TRBV2 with TRBJ2-6; TRBD1 fits 9 bases in the junction. For the CDR3, the sequence is CASSEGQGISGANVLTF. The nucleotide sequence reads as follows: TGTGCCAGCAGTGAGGGACAGGGTATCTCTGGGGCCAACGTCCTGACTTTC.